A selection of T cell receptor beta chains follows, all from one sample in a study of blood T cell repertoires in COVID-19. Produced via immunoSEQ multiplex PCR; TCRdb's table is partial and in-frame only. Among 200,000 to 250,000 clones listed, 88% were seen once. The sequencing input was peripheral blood. The receptors come from an older woman with acute or convalescent COVID-19. CDR3s include the opening cysteine and the closing phenylalanine or tryptophan. Fields, in order: D gene, V gene, clone size, J gene, CDR3 DNA, CDR3 protein. The D gene is left open where the match is weak. Only some rows state a clone size, as once, few, many or a class for expanded clones.

d_call: NA
v_call: TRBV19
clone_size: NA
j_call: TRBJ2-2
cdr3_nt: TGTGCCAGTACCCAAGGAGGCACCGGGGAGCTGTTTTTT
cdr3_aa: CASTQGGTGELFF

d_call: NA
v_call: TRBV7-3
clone_size: NA
j_call: TRBJ1-1
cdr3_nt: TGTGCCAGCAGCCCGAACGACAGGCCCAACACTGAAGCTTTCTTT
cdr3_aa: CASSPNDRPNTEAFF

d_call: TRBD1
v_call: TRBV25-1
clone_size: NA
j_call: TRBJ2-5
cdr3_nt: TGTGCCAGCAGTGAATACGACAGGGTTCAAGGGGAGACCCAGTACTTC
cdr3_aa: CASSEYDRVQGETQYF

d_call: NA
v_call: TRBV6-2/TRBV6-3
clone_size: NA
j_call: TRBJ1-4
cdr3_nt: TGTGCCAGCAGCCCTCTCGACAGGACAACTAATGAAAAACTGTTTTTT
cdr3_aa: CASSPLDRTTNEKLFF

d_call: TRBD1
v_call: TRBV24-1
clone_size: NA
j_call: TRBJ1-2
cdr3_nt: TGTGCCACCAGTGCTCGACAGGGCTCCTATGGCTACACCTTC
cdr3_aa: CATSARQGSYGYTF

d_call: NA
v_call: TRBV7-8
clone_size: NA
j_call: TRBJ1-2
cdr3_nt: TGTGCCAGCAGCCCGCAGGGGAACTATGGCTACACCTTC
cdr3_aa: CASSPQGNYGYTF

d_call: TRBD2
v_call: TRBV7-9
clone_size: NA
j_call: TRBJ2-5
cdr3_nt: TGTGCCAGCAGCTCTAGCGGGGGCCTGGAGACCCAGTACTTC
cdr3_aa: CASSSSGGLETQYF

d_call: TRBD1
v_call: TRBV19
clone_size: NA
j_call: TRBJ2-1
cdr3_nt: TGTGCCAGTAGTCCACCGGGACAGGGCTATGAGCAGTTCTTC
cdr3_aa: CASSPPGQGYEQFF

d_call: TRBD1
v_call: TRBV7-2
clone_size: NA
j_call: TRBJ2-3
cdr3_nt: TGTGCCAGCAGCTCAGACAGGGCGGATACGCAGTATTTT
cdr3_aa: CASSSDRADTQYF

d_call: NA
v_call: TRBV5-6
clone_size: once
j_call: TRBJ1-5
cdr3_nt: TGTGCCAGCAGCTTGGACAGGGAGGGTCAGCCCCAGCATTTT
cdr3_aa: CASSLDREGQPQHF

d_call: NA
v_call: TRBV7-2
clone_size: NA
j_call: TRBJ2-5
cdr3_nt: TGTGCCAGCAGCTTAGTCGCGGGGGCGGGACAAGAGACCCAGTACTTC
cdr3_aa: CASSLVAGAGQETQYF

d_call: TRBD2
v_call: TRBV3-1/TRBV3-2
clone_size: NA
j_call: TRBJ2-2
cdr3_nt: TGTGCCAGCAGCCAAGGAACTAGCGGGAACACCGGGGAGCTGTTTTTT
cdr3_aa: CASSQGTSGNTGELFF

d_call: TRBD2
v_call: TRBV7-9
clone_size: NA
j_call: TRBJ2-7
cdr3_nt: TGTGCCAGCAGCCCCACTCTAGCGGGAGGATCCTACGAGCAGTACTTC
cdr3_aa: CASSPTLAGGSYEQYF

d_call: NA
v_call: TRBV6-5
clone_size: NA
j_call: TRBJ1-2
cdr3_nt: TGTGCCAGCGGTCCAGGGGCTTATGGCTACACCTTC
cdr3_aa: CASGPGAYGYTF

d_call: TRBD1
v_call: TRBV24-1
clone_size: NA
j_call: TRBJ1-2
cdr3_nt: TGTGCCACCAGTGAAGGACAGGGTTATGGCTACACCTTC
cdr3_aa: CATSEGQGYGYTF

d_call: NA
v_call: TRBV15
clone_size: NA
j_call: TRBJ2-1
cdr3_nt: TGTGCCACCAGCAAAAGAGGGGGGGTGGAGAGTGAGCAGTTCTTC
cdr3_aa: CATSKRGGVESEQFF

d_call: TRBD1
v_call: TRBV2
clone_size: NA
j_call: TRBJ1-1
cdr3_nt: TGTGCCAGCAGGGGACAGGGAGGCACTGAAGCTTTCTTT
cdr3_aa: CASRGQGGTEAFF

d_call: TRBD1
v_call: TRBV24-1
clone_size: NA
j_call: TRBJ2-1
cdr3_nt: TGTGCCACCAGTCCCGGGACAGGGACCAATGAGCAGTTCTTC
cdr3_aa: CATSPGTGTNEQFF

d_call: TRBD1
v_call: TRBV30
clone_size: NA
j_call: TRBJ1-6
cdr3_nt: TGTGCCTGCGGACAGGCATATAATTCACCCCTCCACTTT
cdr3_aa: CACGQAYNSPLHF

d_call: NA
v_call: TRBV10-1
clone_size: few
j_call: TRBJ2-1
cdr3_nt: TGCGCCAGCAGTGAGAGGTGGGGGGCCTACAATGAGCAGTTCTTC
cdr3_aa: CASSERWGAYNEQFF

d_call: TRBD2
v_call: TRBV6-2/TRBV6-3
clone_size: NA
j_call: TRBJ2-7
cdr3_nt: TGTGCCAGCAGTTGGGAGGGGTACGAGCAGTACTTC
cdr3_aa: CASSWEGYEQYF

d_call: TRBD1
v_call: TRBV30
clone_size: NA
j_call: TRBJ1-2
cdr3_nt: TGTGCCTGGAGTGCCCGGACAGGGGATGGCTACACCTTC
cdr3_aa: CAWSARTGDGYTF

d_call: TRBD2
v_call: TRBV5-1
clone_size: NA
j_call: TRBJ2-3
cdr3_nt: TGCGCCAGCAGCTTGCCTAGCGGGGGCCTCCCAGATACGCAGTATTTT
cdr3_aa: CASSLPSGGLPDTQYF

d_call: TRBD2
v_call: TRBV18
clone_size: few
j_call: TRBJ2-7
cdr3_nt: TGTGCCAGCTCGCGGGCGGGGGTAGCCTCCTACGAGCAGTACTTC
cdr3_aa: CASSRAGVASYEQYF

d_call: TRBD2
v_call: TRBV11-2
clone_size: NA
j_call: TRBJ2-3
cdr3_nt: TGTGCCAGCAGCCAAGGGACTAGCCTAGATACGCAGTATTTT
cdr3_aa: CASSQGTSLDTQYF

d_call: TRBD1
v_call: TRBV29-1
clone_size: NA
j_call: TRBJ2-1
cdr3_nt: TGCAGCGTTCGCGCAGGGGGCGAAAACAATGAGCAGTTCTTC
cdr3_aa: CSVRAGGENNEQFF

d_call: NA
v_call: TRBV4-3
clone_size: NA
j_call: TRBJ2-5
cdr3_nt: TGCGCCAGCAGCCAAGATCCCGGGACTTCAAAAGAGACCCAGTACTTC
cdr3_aa: CASSQDPGTSKETQYF